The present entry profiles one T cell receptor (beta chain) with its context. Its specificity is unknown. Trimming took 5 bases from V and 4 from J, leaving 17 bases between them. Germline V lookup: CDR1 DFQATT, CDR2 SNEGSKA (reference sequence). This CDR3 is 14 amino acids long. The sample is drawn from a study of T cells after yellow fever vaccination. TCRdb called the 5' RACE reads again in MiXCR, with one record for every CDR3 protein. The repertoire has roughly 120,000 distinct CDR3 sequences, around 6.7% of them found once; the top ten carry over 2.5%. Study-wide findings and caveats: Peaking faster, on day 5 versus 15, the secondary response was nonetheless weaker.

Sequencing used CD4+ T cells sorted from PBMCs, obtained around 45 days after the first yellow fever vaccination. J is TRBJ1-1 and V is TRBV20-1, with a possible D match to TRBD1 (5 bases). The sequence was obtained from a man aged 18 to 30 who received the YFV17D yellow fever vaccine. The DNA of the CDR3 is TGCAGTGCTTCGAGCCACGGGGGGGGCACTGAAGCTTTCTTT. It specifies CSASSHGGGTEAFF.